The rows below give T cell receptor beta chains drawn from one sample of a study of PD-1 blockade in classical Hodgkin lymphoma. Measured with immunoSEQ multiplex PCR; TCRdb has only the in-frame clones, and not every one. In the table there are 25,000 to 30,000 clones, approximately 87% of which are singletons. Sequencing was performed on peripheral blood mononuclear cells (PBMCs), taken before the second cycle of nivolumab. Every receptor here comes from a human donor with classical Hodgkin lymphoma. Both conserved end residues are part of each CDR3. D genes are given only for firm matches. Clone size is shown for a subset of rows, as once, few, many or a class of expanded clone.

d_call: TRBD2
j_call: TRBJ2-1
cdr3_length: 16
v_call: TRBV9
clone_size: NA
cdr3_nt: TGTGCCAGCAGCGTCCGGGGGACTAGCGGGATAAATGAGCAGTTCTTC
cdr3_aa: CASSVRGTSGINEQFF

d_call: TRBD2
j_call: TRBJ2-3
cdr3_length: 15
v_call: TRBV7-9
clone_size: NA
cdr3_nt: TGTGCCAGCAGCTCAGGACTAGCTAGCACAGATACGCAGTATTTT
cdr3_aa: CASSSGLASTDTQYF

d_call: NA
j_call: TRBJ2-3
cdr3_length: 14
v_call: TRBV25-1
clone_size: few
cdr3_nt: TGTGCCACCCGGTCCCCGACAGGCACAGATACGCAGTATTTT
cdr3_aa: CATRSPTGTDTQYF

d_call: TRBD1
j_call: TRBJ1-2
cdr3_length: 15
v_call: TRBV28
clone_size: once
cdr3_nt: TGTGCCAGCAGGCGGGGTGGACAGGGATACTATGGCTACACCTTC
cdr3_aa: CASRRGGQGYYGYTF

d_call: TRBD1
j_call: TRBJ1-3
cdr3_length: 12
v_call: TRBV2
clone_size: NA
cdr3_nt: TGTGCCAGCGAGGACAGGGGCACCACCATATATTTT
cdr3_aa: CASEDRGTTIYF

d_call: NA
j_call: TRBJ1-5
cdr3_length: 17
v_call: TRBV4-2
clone_size: NA
cdr3_nt: TGTGCCAGCAGCCAAGATCGAAGAGTTTATAGCAATCAGCCCCAGCATTTT
cdr3_aa: CASSQDRRVYSNQPQHF

d_call: TRBD1
j_call: TRBJ2-7
cdr3_length: 13
v_call: TRBV6-1
clone_size: NA
cdr3_nt: TGTGCCAGCAGAGCGACAGGGGGGGGCGAGCAGTACTTC
cdr3_aa: CASRATGGGEQYF

d_call: NA
j_call: TRBJ1-4
cdr3_length: 12
v_call: TRBV5-1
clone_size: NA
cdr3_nt: TGCGCCAGCAGCTTGTCACGGGAAAAACTGTTTTTT
cdr3_aa: CASSLSREKLFF

d_call: NA
j_call: TRBJ1-5
cdr3_length: 18
v_call: TRBV7-8
clone_size: NA
cdr3_nt: TGTGCCAGCAGCGTCGGACACGATTGGGGGATATTGGGACAGCCCCAGCATTTT
cdr3_aa: CASSVGHDWGILGQPQHF

d_call: NA
j_call: TRBJ2-3
cdr3_length: 12
v_call: TRBV28
clone_size: NA
cdr3_nt: TGTGCCGCCAGGGGAGCGGGTGATACGCAGTATTTT
cdr3_aa: CAARGAGDTQYF

d_call: TRBD1
j_call: TRBJ2-7
cdr3_length: 13
v_call: TRBV5-4
clone_size: NA
cdr3_nt: TGTGCCAGCAGCCTCGACAGGGATTACGAGCAGTACTTC
cdr3_aa: CASSLDRDYEQYF

d_call: NA
j_call: TRBJ1-1
cdr3_length: 15
v_call: TRBV4-2
clone_size: once
cdr3_nt: TGTGCCAGCAGCCAAGCGTTGACAGGTCCGCGACAAGCTTTCTTT
cdr3_aa: CASSQALTGPRQAFF

d_call: NA
j_call: TRBJ1-6
cdr3_length: 15
v_call: TRBV11-3
clone_size: NA
cdr3_nt: TGTGCCAGCAGCTTAATGGCGTCGGATAATTCACCCCTCCACTTT
cdr3_aa: CASSLMASDNSPLHF

d_call: TRBD2
j_call: TRBJ2-5
cdr3_length: 15
v_call: TRBV7-2
clone_size: NA
cdr3_nt: TGTGCCAGCAGCTTCCGGACTAGCGGGGAAGAGACCCAGTACTTC
cdr3_aa: CASSFRTSGEETQYF

d_call: NA
j_call: TRBJ1-3
cdr3_length: 15
v_call: TRBV7-2
clone_size: NA
cdr3_nt: TGTGCCAGCAGCTTATTACGGAGCTCTGGAAACACCATATATTTT
cdr3_aa: CASSLLRSSGNTIYF

d_call: NA
j_call: TRBJ1-2
cdr3_length: 16
v_call: TRBV4-2
clone_size: NA
cdr3_nt: TGTGCCAGCAGCCAAGTTCAGGGTAGTGGGGACTATGGCTACACCTTC
cdr3_aa: CASSQVQGSGDYGYTF

d_call: TRBD1
j_call: TRBJ1-2
cdr3_length: 15
v_call: TRBV18
clone_size: NA
cdr3_nt: TGTGCCAGCTCACCTCCGGGACAGGGGAGTGGTGGCTACACCTTC
cdr3_aa: CASSPPGQGSGGYTF

d_call: TRBD1
j_call: TRBJ1-2
cdr3_length: 15
v_call: TRBV28
clone_size: NA
cdr3_nt: TGTGCCAGCAGTTACGACACCGGGACAGGCTATGGCTACACCTTC
cdr3_aa: CASSYDTGTGYGYTF

d_call: TRBD1
j_call: TRBJ2-5
cdr3_length: 17
v_call: TRBV2
clone_size: NA
cdr3_nt: TGTGCCAGCAGGGAAAAAGTACCGTGGGACAGCCAAGAGACCCAGTACTTC
cdr3_aa: CASREKVPWDSQETQYF

d_call: TRBD2
j_call: TRBJ2-1
cdr3_length: 16
v_call: TRBV19
clone_size: NA
cdr3_nt: TGTGCCAGTACCCCTGCCGGGACTAGCTCCTACAATGAGCAGTTCTTC
cdr3_aa: CASTPAGTSSYNEQFF

d_call: NA
j_call: TRBJ1-1
cdr3_length: 13
v_call: TRBV9
clone_size: once
cdr3_nt: TGTGCCAGCAGCCCACAGCTGAACACTGAAGCTTTCTTT
cdr3_aa: CASSPQLNTEAFF

d_call: NA
j_call: TRBJ2-2
cdr3_length: 13
v_call: TRBV29-1
clone_size: NA
cdr3_nt: TGCAGCTTCCGGGCAACCGGGCCCGGGGAGCTGTTTTTT
cdr3_aa: CSFRATGPGELFF

d_call: NA
j_call: TRBJ1-5
cdr3_length: 12
v_call: TRBV28
clone_size: NA
cdr3_nt: TGTGCCAGCAGCCGCCCCAAGGGGGCCCAGCATTTT
cdr3_aa: CASSRPKGAQHF

d_call: NA
j_call: TRBJ2-3
cdr3_length: 13
v_call: TRBV11-3
clone_size: NA
cdr3_nt: TGTGCCAGCAGGGACTACAGCACAGATACGCAGTATTTT
cdr3_aa: CASRDYSTDTQYF

d_call: NA
j_call: TRBJ2-5
cdr3_length: 11
v_call: TRBV11-2
clone_size: once
cdr3_nt: TGTGCCAGCAGCTTATCAGAGACCCAGTACTTC
cdr3_aa: CASSLSETQYF

d_call: NA
j_call: TRBJ1-1
cdr3_length: 11
v_call: TRBV1
clone_size: few
cdr3_nt: TGCACCAGCAGCCGAGAGGGGGAAGCTTTCTTT
cdr3_aa: CTSSREGEAFF

d_call: NA
j_call: TRBJ2-7
cdr3_length: 14
v_call: TRBV18
clone_size: NA
cdr3_nt: TGTGCCAGCTCACCCCTCGGACGTCGCGACGAGCAGTACTTC
cdr3_aa: CASSPLGRRDEQYF

d_call: TRBD1
j_call: TRBJ1-4
cdr3_length: 15
v_call: TRBV4-2
clone_size: NA
cdr3_nt: TGTGCCAGCAGCCAACCGGGACAGGGTGATGAAAAACTGTTTTTT
cdr3_aa: CASSQPGQGDEKLFF

d_call: NA
j_call: TRBJ1-5
cdr3_length: 12
v_call: TRBV28
clone_size: NA
cdr3_nt: TGTGCCAGCAGTTCTCTTCAGCAGCCCCAGCATTTT
cdr3_aa: CASSSLQQPQHF

d_call: NA
j_call: TRBJ1-4
cdr3_length: 15
v_call: TRBV2
clone_size: NA
cdr3_nt: TGTGCCAGCACGGTGGGTAGGCACCGGAATGAAAAACTGTTTTTT
cdr3_aa: CASTVGRHRNEKLFF

d_call: TRBD1
j_call: TRBJ2-3
cdr3_length: 14
v_call: TRBV5-1
clone_size: NA
cdr3_nt: TGCGCCAGCAGCTTCTCAGGGGGCGCAGATACGCAGTATTTT
cdr3_aa: CASSFSGGADTQYF

d_call: NA
j_call: TRBJ1-1
cdr3_length: 14
v_call: TRBV9
clone_size: NA
cdr3_nt: TGTGCCAGCAGCGTTGGTTTGAGGAACACTGAAGCTTTCTTT
cdr3_aa: CASSVGLRNTEAFF

d_call: NA
j_call: TRBJ1-1
cdr3_length: 17
v_call: TRBV4-1
clone_size: NA
cdr3_nt: TGCGCCAGCAGCCAATCAGGGGCGTTAACTGGGAACACTGAAGCTTTCTTT
cdr3_aa: CASSQSGALTGNTEAFF

d_call: NA
j_call: TRBJ2-3
cdr3_length: 15
v_call: TRBV4-1
clone_size: NA
cdr3_nt: TGCGCCAGCAGCGAGGGGCAGGTTCTCACAGATACGCAGTATTTT
cdr3_aa: CASSEGQVLTDTQYF

d_call: NA
j_call: TRBJ2-1
cdr3_length: 14
v_call: TRBV5-4
clone_size: NA
cdr3_nt: TGTGCCAGCAGTCCCGGGACATATTACAATGAGCAGTTCTTC
cdr3_aa: CASSPGTYYNEQFF

d_call: NA
j_call: TRBJ2-2
cdr3_length: 15
v_call: TRBV19
clone_size: NA
cdr3_nt: TGTGCCAGTAGTATAGACCGTGCCAGGGGACGGGAGCTGTTTTTT
cdr3_aa: CASSIDRARGRELFF

d_call: TRBD2
j_call: TRBJ2-5
cdr3_length: 16
v_call: TRBV5-1
clone_size: once
cdr3_nt: TGCGCCAGCAGCATTTCCTTAGCGGGAGGGAAAGAGACCCAGTACTTC
cdr3_aa: CASSISLAGGKETQYF

d_call: NA
j_call: TRBJ1-2
cdr3_length: 15
v_call: TRBV7-9
clone_size: NA
cdr3_nt: TGTGCCAGCAGCTTAATCGGACCGAAAAGCTATGGCTACACCTTC
cdr3_aa: CASSLIGPKSYGYTF

d_call: TRBD1
j_call: TRBJ2-7
cdr3_length: 15
v_call: TRBV11-2
clone_size: NA
cdr3_nt: TGTGCCAGCAGCTTTATCGGACAGGACGGATACGAGCAGTACTTC
cdr3_aa: CASSFIGQDGYEQYF

d_call: NA
j_call: TRBJ1-5
cdr3_length: 15
v_call: TRBV4-3
clone_size: NA
cdr3_nt: TGCGCCAGCAGCCAAGATAAAGGAAGGGATCAGCCCCAGCATTTT
cdr3_aa: CASSQDKGRDQPQHF

d_call: TRBD1
j_call: TRBJ1-2
cdr3_length: 14
v_call: TRBV19
clone_size: NA
cdr3_nt: TGTGCCAGTAGTATAGGGACAGGGCGCTATGGCTACACCTTC
cdr3_aa: CASSIGTGRYGYTF

d_call: NA
j_call: TRBJ2-2
cdr3_length: 11
v_call: TRBV6-6
clone_size: NA
cdr3_nt: TGTGCCAGCAGAGCCCCCGGGGAGCTGTTTTTT
cdr3_aa: CASRAPGELFF